These 5 T cell receptor beta chains were sequenced from one sample in a study of blood T cell repertoires in COVID-19. Sequenced by immunoSEQ multiplex PCR; TCRdb stores in-frame clones only, minus some. The profile shows 270,000 or so clones, 81% of them singletons. Input material: peripheral blood. These receptors were taken from a woman between 55 and 75 years old with active or convalescent COVID-19.

The rearrangement joins TRBV2 to TRBJ2-1; 7 bases match TRBD2. Germline CDR1 is SNHLY and CDR2 is FYNNEI. This CDR3 has 20 amino acids. V lost 1 base, J lost 9 bases, and 24 bases stayed unmatched. The CDR3 protein is CASSEGRGTKGFLELGEQFF. The CDR3 DNA sequence: TGTGCCAGCAGTGAAGGGCGAGGGACTAAAGGGTTTTTAGAACTGGGTGAGCAGTTCTTC. The full variable domain, rest sourced from reference TRBV2 and TRBJ2-1, is EPEVTQTPSHQVTQMGQEVILRCVPISNHLYFYWYRQILGQKVEFLVSFYNNEISEKSEIFDDQFSVERPDGSNFTLKIRSTKLEDSAMYFCASSEGRGTKGFLELGEQFFGPGTRLTVL.

This clone came up once. This rearrangement joins TRBV25-1 to TRBJ1-2, with TRBD1 identical over 12 bases. Germline V gives CDR1 MGHDK, CDR2 SYGVNS. Unmatched junction bases numbered 4, after V lost 2 bases and J lost 0 bases. The CDR3 length is 17 residues. Written as DNA, the CDR3 is TGTGCCAGCAGTGAACCCGGGACAGGGGGCCCTAACTATGGCTACACCTTC. This encodes CASSEPGTGGPNYGYTF.

This clone turned up a few times. This rearrangement joins TRBV25-1 to TRBJ2-1; D is uncertain. With 3 bases removed from V and 8 bases from J, the gap between germline ends came to 8 bases. This CDR3 spans 12 amino acids. Germline V gives CDR1 MGHDK, CDR2 SYGVNS. The CDR3 bases are TGTGCCAGCAGTGACATGTCGGATGAGCAGTTCTTC. It specifies CASSDMSDEQFF.

The genes are TRBV6-2 or TRBV6-3 and TRBJ2-2; 8 bases map to TRBD2. CDR3 length: 12 residues. Losses at the gene ends were 5 bases for V and 12 bases for J; bases not matched to a gene: 5. From germline, CDR1 is MNHEY and CDR2 SVGEGT. The CDR3 sequence: CASSQAGEKLFF. In nucleotides, the CDR3 is TGTGCCAGCAGTCAAGCGGGGGAGAAGCTGTTTTTT.

The rearrangement links TRBV3-1 (or the pseudogene TRBV3-2) to TRBJ2-5; D might be TRBD2 (6 bases). V was shortened by 1 base and J by 7 bases, with 10 bases between the two germline ends. The CDR3 sequence is 13 residues long. CDR1 and CDR2 from the germline V gene are LGHDT and YNNKEL (reference sequence). CDR3 protein: CASSQVEGRTQYF. The CDR3 coding sequence is TGTGCCAGCAGCCAAGTGGAGGGTCGGACCCAGTACTTC.